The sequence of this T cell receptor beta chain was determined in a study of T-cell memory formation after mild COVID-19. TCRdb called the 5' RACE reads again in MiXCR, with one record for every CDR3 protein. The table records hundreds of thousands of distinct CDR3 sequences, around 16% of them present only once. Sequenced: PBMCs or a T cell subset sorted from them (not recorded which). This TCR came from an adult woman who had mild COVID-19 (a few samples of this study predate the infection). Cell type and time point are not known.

CDR3 sequence: CASSPTATDTQYF. CDR3 coding DNA: TGTGCCAGCAGCCCGACTGCTACAGATACGCAGTATTTT. The chain recombines TRBV4-2 with TRBJ2-3; D is undetermined. In germline, CDR1 is LGHNA, CDR2 YNFKEQ. The CDR3 has 13 residues. V was shortened by 4 bases and J by 3 bases, with 8 bases between the two germline ends.